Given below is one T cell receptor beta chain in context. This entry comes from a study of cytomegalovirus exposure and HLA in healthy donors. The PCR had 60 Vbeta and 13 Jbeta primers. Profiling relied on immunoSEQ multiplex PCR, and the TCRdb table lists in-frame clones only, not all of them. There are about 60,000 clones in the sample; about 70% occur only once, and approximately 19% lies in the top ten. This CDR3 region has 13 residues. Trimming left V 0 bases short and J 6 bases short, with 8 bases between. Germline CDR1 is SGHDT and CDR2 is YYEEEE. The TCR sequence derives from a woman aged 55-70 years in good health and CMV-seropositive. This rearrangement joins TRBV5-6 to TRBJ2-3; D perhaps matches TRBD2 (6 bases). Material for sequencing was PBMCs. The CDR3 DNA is TGTGCCAGCAGCTTGGAGGAGGGGGATACGCAGTATTTT. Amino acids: CASSLEEGDTQYF.